The 10 T cell receptor beta chains listed next were all sequenced from one sample in a study of T cell responses to AZD1222 COVID-19 vaccine (dated by TCRdb to 2020 to 2023). Reading the label with the study, this specimen's time point is: about 28 days (+/-7) after the second vaccine dose. Libraries were built with the immunoSEQ multiplex PCR assay. As stored in TCRdb, this immuneACCESS dataset retains in-frame rearrangements with V and J assigned. A fraction of the clones does not appear; measured against another copy, unresolved V genes explain less than half of the discrepancy, and the remainder lacks a known reason. This sample lists some 180,000 clones; 85% to 95% were detected once. The ten largest account for around 1.9% of the sample. The source material was peripheral blood, sampled 28 days after the second AZD1222 dose. These receptors came from an adult who received the AZD1222 COVID-19 vaccine.

The gene calls are TRBV4-1 and TRBJ1-2, with a tentative D call TRBD1 (6 bases). This CDR3 is built from 13 residues. V was pared by 4 bases and J by 4 bases, with 10 bases between. Germline CDR1 MGHRA, CDR2 YSYEKL. The CDR3 sequence is CASSPGDPYGYTF. CDR3 bases: TGCGCCAGCAGCCCAGGGGATCCCTATGGCTACACCTTC.

CDR3 protein: CASSRRGGDGNTIYF. The CDR3 coding sequence is TGTGCCAGCAGCCGACGCGGAGGGGATGGAAACACCATATATTTT. V and J are TRBV6-5 and TRBJ1-3; weak D call: TRBD1 (5 bases). Trimming took 6 bases from V and 3 from J, leaving 15 bases between them. The CDR3 totals 15 residues. In germline, CDR1 is MNHEY, CDR2 SVGAGI.

The V call is TRBV7-2, the J call TRBJ1-5; D is possibly TRBD1 (5 bases). There are 16 residues in the CDR3. The germline CDR1 and CDR2 sequences are SGHTA and FQGNSA. The ends were cut back, 5 bases at V and 2 bases at J, with 16 bases in the middle. The CDR3 sequence is CASSLRGVGGNQPQHF. CDR3 bases: TGTGCCAGCAGCCTCCGGGGGGTAGGGGGCAATCAGCCCCAGCATTTT.

The chain combines TRBV21-1 with TRBJ2-3. TRBV21-1 is classified as a pseudogene. This CDR3 contains 13 residues. CDR3 in amino acids: CASSKNSTDTQYF. CDR3 coding DNA: TGTGCCAGCAGCAAAAATAGCACAGATACGCAGTATTTT.

This clone was observed a few times. The chain couples TRBV9 to TRBJ2-5; either TRBD1 or TRBD2 may supply D (7 bases each). Trimming shortened V by 1 base and J by 5 bases, and 15 bases separated the two germline ends. The CDR3 contains 15 residues. The germline V gene has CDR1 SGDLS and CDR2 YYNGEE. The CDR3 region is CASSVRQGGGETQYF. The DNA of the CDR3 is TGTGCCAGCAGCGTAAGACAGGGAGGGGGGGAGACCCAGTACTTC. The whole variable domain, remainder taken from reference TRBV9 and TRBJ2-5, is DSGVTQTPKHLITATGQRVTLRCSPRSGDLSVYWYQQSLDQGLQFLIQYYNGEERAKGNILERFSAQQFPDLHSELNLSSLELGDSALYFCASSVRQGGGETQYFGPGTRLLVL.

The chain joins TRBV19 to TRBJ1-5; D unclear. Germline V lookup: CDR1 LNHDA, CDR2 SQIVND (reference sequence). Between the trimmed V and J ends, which lost 2 bases and 3 bases, there was a span of 8 bases. The CDR3 covers 14 residues. The CDR3 is CASSIPADNQPQHF. CDR3 coding DNA: TGTGCCAGTAGTATACCAGCTGACAATCAGCCCCAGCATTTT.

V usage is TRBV5-1 and J usage is TRBJ2-2; 13 bases align to TRBD2. Germline assignment: CDR1 SGHRS and CDR2 YFSETQ. V lost 4 bases to trimming and J lost 0 bases; unmatched junction nucleotides: 6. The CDR3 extends over 18 amino acids. The CDR3 region is CASSATSGGFANTGELFF. CDR3 DNA sequence: TGCGCCAGCAGCGCGACTAGCGGGGGGTTCGCGAACACCGGGGAGCTGTTTTTT.

The chain links TRBV4-1 to TRBJ2-1; a weak D match, TRBD2 (6 bases). Deletions cut 1 base from V and 11 bases from J, with 18 bases between. Germline values: CDR1 MGHRA, CDR2 YSYEKL. The CDR3 length is 15 residues. This CDR3 reads CASSQAPGVTYKQFF. In DNA, the CDR3 is TGCGCCAGCAGCCAAGCTCCGGGGGTAACGTACAAGCAGTTCTTC.

The chain uses TRBV28 and TRBJ2-5; 8 bases are a match to TRBD1. The V gene's germline CDR1 is MDHEN and CDR2 SYDVKM. The CDR3 is 13 residues long. The ends lost 9 bases at V and 1 base at J; junction bases unmatched: 4. The CDR3 loop reads CASGRGPQETQYF. The CDR3 coding sequence is TGTGCCAGTGGCAGGGGGCCCCAAGAGACCCAGTACTTC. Using reference TRBV28 and TRBJ2-5 for the parts outside the CDR3, the full variable domain is DVKVTQSSRYLVKRTGEKVFLECVQDMDHENMFWYRQDPGLGLRLIYFSYDVKMKEKGDIPEGYSVSREKKERFSLILESASTNQTSMYLCASGRGPQETQYFGPGTRLLVL.

V gene TRBV4-3 combines with J gene TRBJ2-1; the D is unclear. Germline V gene lookup returns CDR1 LGHNA and CDR2 YSLEER. V gave up 1 base and J gave up 2 bases, with 6 bases separating them. The CDR3 covers 14 residues. CDR3: CASSQATTYNEQFF. The CDR3 bases are TGCGCCAGCAGCCAAGCTACTACCTACAATGAGCAGTTCTTC.